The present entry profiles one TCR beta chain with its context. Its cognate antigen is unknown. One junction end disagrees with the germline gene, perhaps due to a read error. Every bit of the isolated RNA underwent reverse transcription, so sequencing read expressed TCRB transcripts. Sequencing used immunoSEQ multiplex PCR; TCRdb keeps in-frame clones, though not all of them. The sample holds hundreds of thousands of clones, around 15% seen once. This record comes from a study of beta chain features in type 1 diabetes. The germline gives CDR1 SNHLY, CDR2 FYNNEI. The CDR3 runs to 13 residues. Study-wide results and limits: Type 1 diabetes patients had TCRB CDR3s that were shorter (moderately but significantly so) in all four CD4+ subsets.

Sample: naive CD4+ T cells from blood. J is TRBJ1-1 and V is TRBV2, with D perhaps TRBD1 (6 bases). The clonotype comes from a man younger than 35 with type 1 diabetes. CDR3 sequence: CASSGGARHWADF. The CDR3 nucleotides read TGTGCCAGCAGTGGGGGGGCGCGTCATTGGGCAGACTTT.